A selection of T cell receptor beta chains follows, all from one sample in a study of human T cells and chemical hapten exposure. From the RACE reads, TCRdb called clonotypes with MiXCR, one entry per CDR3 protein. The sample includes some 180,000 distinct CDR3 sequences, roughly a quarter seen only once; the top ten take about 2.3%. The sample consisted of whole blood, taken in connection with sensitization to the hapten diphenylcyclopropenone (DPC). The source is a woman aged 35 to 49 with alopecia areata. Some clones in this sample may be carry-over from other donors' samples. Both conserved end residues are part of each CDR3. The order of the fields is V gene, CDR3 length, clone size, J gene, D gene, CDR3 protein, CDR3 DNA. D genes are given only for firm matches. Some rows have no size entry. The others give once, few or many, or a class for an expanded clone.

V: TRBV11-2; length: 13; size: -; J: TRBJ1-1; D: -; CDR3: CASSLECRAEAFF; DNA: TGTGCCAGCAGCTTAGAATGCCGCGCTGAAGCTTTCTTT
V: TRBV29-1; length: 14; size: -; J: TRBJ2-3; D: TRBD2; CDR3: CSHRSGGRTDTQYF; DNA: TGCAGCCACAGGAGCGGGGGACGCACAGATACGCAGTATTTT
V: TRBV12-3/TRBV12-4; length: 14; size: -; J: TRBJ2-6; D: -; CDR3: CASSFRGVDNVLTF; DNA: TGTGCCAGCAGTTTTCGAGGGGTGGACAACGTCCTGACTTTC
V: TRBV6-1; length: 15; size: -; J: TRBJ2-2; D: -; CDR3: CASTTQAGNTGELFF; DNA: TGTGCCAGCACCACCCAGGCAGGGAACACCGGGGAGCTGTTTTTT
V: TRBV4-3; length: 13; size: few; J: TRBJ2-3; D: -; CDR3: CASSQDWTDTQYF; DNA: TGCGCCAGCAGCCAAGATTGGACAGATACGCAGTATTTT
V: TRBV7-9; length: 12; size: many; J: TRBJ2-1; D: -; CDR3: CASSPSYNEQFF; DNA: TGTGCCAGCAGCCCCTCCTACAATGAGCAGTTCTTC
V: TRBV5-4; length: 18; size: few; J: TRBJ2-3; D: -; CDR3: CASSLGQDPPVTTDTQYF; DNA: TGTGCCAGCAGCTTGGGGCAGGACCCACCAGTTACCACAGATACGCAGTATTTT
V: TRBV24-1; length: 14; size: few; J: TRBJ1-5; D: -; CDR3: CATTGTLGNQPQHF; DNA: TGTGCCACCACAGGGACCCTAGGCAATCAGCCCCAGCATTTT
V: TRBV20-1; length: 11; size: once; J: TRBJ2-7; D: -; CDR3: CSAATGHEQYF; DNA: TGCAGTGCTGCGACAGGCCACGAGCAGTACTTC
V: TRBV10-3; length: 13; size: -; J: TRBJ2-3; D: TRBD1; CDR3: CATGGQGTDTQYF; DNA: TGTGCCACAGGGGGACAGGGAACCGATACGCAGTATTTT
V: TRBV6-5; length: 13; size: few; J: TRBJ1-1; D: -; CDR3: CASSLLPDTEAFF; DNA: TGTGCCAGCAGTTTATTGCCGGACACTGAAGCTTTCTTT
V: TRBV27; length: 8; size: few; J: TRBJ2-3; D: -; CDR3: CAQDTQYF; DNA: TGTGCCCAGGATACGCAGTATTTT
V: TRBV20-1; length: 14; size: many; J: TRBJ1-5; D: -; CDR3: CSAREQGEVQPQHF; DNA: TGCAGTGCTAGAGAGCAGGGTGAGGTACAGCCCCAGCATTTT
V: TRBV15; length: 16; size: -; J: TRBJ2-1; D: TRBD2; CDR3: CATSRVTSGIADEQFF; DNA: TGTGCCACCAGCAGAGTAACTAGCGGGATCGCAGATGAGCAGTTCTTC
V: TRBV12-3/TRBV12-4; length: 12; size: many; J: TRBJ1-2; D: -; CDR3: CASSADSYGYTF; DNA: TGTGCCAGCAGTGCCGACAGCTATGGCTACACCTTC
V: TRBV5-4; length: 15; size: few; J: TRBJ1-5; D: -; CDR3: CASSLRPGEGQPQHF; DNA: TGTGCCAGCAGCTTGAGGCCAGGTGAGGGTCAGCCCCAGCATTTT
V: TRBV6-2/TRBV6-3; length: 15; size: -; J: TRBJ2-7; D: TRBD1; CDR3: CASDPEGQAAYEQYF; DNA: TGTGCCAGCGACCCAGAGGGACAGGCCGCCTACGAGCAGTACTTC
V: TRBV10-3; length: 14; size: -; J: TRBJ2-1; D: TRBD2; CDR3: CAISSGGSHNEQFF; DNA: TGTGCCATCAGTAGCGGGGGGTCCCACAATGAGCAGTTCTTC
V: TRBV20-1; length: 14; size: -; J: TRBJ2-1; D: TRBD1; CDR3: CSASTGGSYNEQFF; DNA: TGCAGTGCTAGTACAGGGGGTTCCTACAATGAGCAGTTCTTC
V: TRBV29-1; length: 14; size: few; J: TRBJ2-3; D: -; CDR3: CSVESAPGPDTQYF; DNA: TGCAGCGTTGAATCGGCCCCAGGACCAGATACGCAGTATTTT
V: TRBV6-5; length: 14; size: -; J: TRBJ2-1; D: -; CDR3: CASRSAPSYNEQFF; DNA: TGTGCCAGCAGGTCAGCGCCCTCCTACAATGAGCAGTTCTTC
V: TRBV28; length: 14; size: many; J: TRBJ1-2; D: TRBD1; CDR3: CASRYTGGDYGYTF; DNA: TGTGCCAGCAGATACACAGGGGGCGACTATGGCTACACCTTC
V: TRBV29-1; length: 14; size: many; J: TRBJ2-5; D: TRBD2; CDR3: CSVTGGGWRETQYF; DNA: TGCAGCGTTACCGGGGGAGGGTGGCGAGAGACCCAGTACTTC
V: TRBV7-2; length: 16; size: -; J: TRBJ2-7; D: TRBD1; CDR3: CASSGAGTDASYEQYF; DNA: TGTGCCAGCAGCGGGGCCGGGACAGATGCCTCCTACGAGCAGTACTTC
V: TRBV7-9; length: 14; size: -; J: TRBJ2-7; D: -; CDR3: CASSLYRDSYEQYF; DNA: TGTGCCAGCAGCTTATACAGGGACTCCTACGAGCAGTACTTC
V: TRBV12-3/TRBV12-4; length: 12; size: few; J: TRBJ1-2; D: TRBD1; CDR3: CASTDRAYGYTF; DNA: TGTGCCAGCACCGACAGGGCCTATGGCTACACCTTC
V: TRBV6-2/TRBV6-3; length: 16; size: -; J: TRBJ1-1; D: -; CDR3: CASSYPSAGINTEAFF; DNA: TGTGCCAGCAGTTACCCCTCAGCAGGGATTAACACTGAAGCTTTCTTT
V: TRBV3-1; length: 13; size: -; J: TRBJ1-5; D: -; CDR3: CASSQGISPVAHF; DNA: TGTGCCAGCAGCCAAGGCATTTCGCCAGTGGCGCATTTT
V: TRBV7-8; length: 18; size: few; J: TRBJ2-2; D: TRBD2; CDR3: CASSLAVAGASNTGELFF; DNA: TGTGCCAGCAGCTTAGCGGTAGCGGGAGCCTCGAACACCGGGGAGCTGTTTTTT
V: TRBV24-1; length: 15; size: few; J: TRBJ2-3; D: TRBD1; CDR3: CATSDFGTATDTQYF; DNA: TGTGCCACCAGTGATTTTGGGACAGCCACAGATACGCAGTATTTT
V: TRBV7-2; length: 13; size: few; J: TRBJ2-2; D: -; CDR3: CASRGVGAGELFF; DNA: TGTGCCAGCAGGGGGGTCGGGGCCGGGGAGCTGTTTTTT
V: TRBV28; length: 14; size: once; J: TRBJ2-1; D: -; CDR3: CASRGASTYNEQFF; DNA: TGTGCCAGCAGGGGGGCTAGTACCTACAATGAGCAGTTCTTC
V: TRBV29-1; length: 13; size: -; J: TRBJ2-1; D: -; CDR3: CSVEGGILNEQFF; DNA: TGCAGCGTTGAGGGCGGGATCCTCAATGAGCAGTTCTTC
V: TRBV29-1; length: 14; size: few; J: TRBJ1-1; D: TRBD1; CDR3: CSVEGVLRGTEAFF; DNA: TGCAGCGTTGAAGGGGTCCTCAGGGGGACTGAAGCTTTCTTT
V: TRBV20-1; length: 14; size: once; J: TRBJ2-7; D: TRBD1; CDR3: CSPSGGQGEGRQYF; DNA: TGCAGTCCTTCGGGGGGACAGGGGGAGGGTAGGCAGTACTTC
V: TRBV7-2; length: 15; size: few; J: TRBJ2-1; D: TRBD1; CDR3: CASNKPGQGLNEQFF; DNA: TGTGCCAGCAACAAGCCGGGACAGGGCCTCAATGAGCAGTTCTTC
V: TRBV29-1; length: 11; size: many; J: TRBJ1-1; D: -; CDR3: CSAVLGAIAFF; DNA: TGCAGCGCTGTACTTGGGGCAATTGCTTTCTTT
V: TRBV20-1; length: 12; size: few; J: TRBJ1-6; D: -; CDR3: CSARDNNSPLHF; DNA: TGCAGTGCTAGGGACAATAATTCACCCCTCCACTTT
V: TRBV7-2; length: 12; size: many; J: TRBJ2-7; D: -; CDR3: CASSLQVSEQYF; DNA: TGTGCCAGCAGCTTACAGGTATCCGAGCAGTACTTC